This T cell receptor (beta chain) was documented in a study of Ad26.COV2.S vaccination and SARS-CoV-2 variants. Study context: Ad26.COV2.S shots went into the muscle once or twice, 56 days apart.

The assay was immunoSEQ multiplex PCR, and TCRdb's table has in-frame clones only and misses some. The profile shows about 480,000 clones, roughly 85% of them singletons. Treatment specified: 19 received Ad26.COV2.S at low or high dose, single or two shots; 5 received placebo; per-sample allocation not given. Vaccine and placebo recipients were sampled on day 63 after the first injection. The CDR3 sequence is 16 residues long. V dropped 4 bases and J dropped 3; count of bases not matched to a gene: 13. Germline lookup yields CDR1 GTSNPN and CDR2 SVGIG (reference sequence). This chain connects TRBV30 to TRBJ1-1; TRBD1 matches at 8 bases. Sequences were derived from peripheral blood, sampled in a trial of Ad26.COV2.S vaccine versus placebo. The TCR sequence derives from a person between 18 and 60 years old who received the Ad26.COV2.S COVID-19 vaccine or a placebo. The CDR3 DNA sequence: TGTGCCTGGAAAAGCACCAGGGGGCTTGGTGACACTGAAGCTTTCTTT. This sequence encodes CAWKSTRGLGDTEAFF.